This TCR beta chain is drawn from a study of blood T cells in healthy people across ages. Study-level findings and limits: The fall in TCR beta diversity per million T cells was roughly linear with age.

Trimming removed 1 base at V and 0 bases at J, with 13 bases between. The CDR3 sequence is 16 residues long. CDR1 SGDLS and CDR2 YYNGEE come from the germline V gene. For this clonotype: The antigen is undetermined.

A second PCR, run for roughly 7 to 12 cycles, used a sample-barcoded 5' primer plus a J-beta primer mix. Each CDR3 protein gets one entry after TCRdb re-called the 5' RACE reads with MiXCR. The sample includes 700,000 to 950,000 distinct CDR3 sequences, 58% seen only once; the top ten take 20% to 25%. Sequenced sample: blood. The chain carries TRBV9 and TRBJ1-2; D uncertain. The clonotype comes from a man aged 30-40 years in good health. CDR3: CASSVWEAITNYGYTF. CDR3 DNA sequence: TGTGCCAGCAGCGTATGGGAAGCCATTACTAACTATGGCTACACCTTC.